These 12 T cell receptor beta chains share one sample of origin, sequenced in a study of blood T cell repertoires in COVID-19. The assay was immunoSEQ multiplex PCR, and TCRdb's table has in-frame clones only and misses some. The sample has 65,000 to 85,000 clones; roughly 90% are singletons. The material sequenced was peripheral blood. These receptors originate from a human donor in a cohort sampled during active COVID-19.

The gene calls are TRBV19 and TRBJ1-2, with a weak D call TRBD1 (5 bases). Germline V CDR1 and CDR2: LNHDA, SQIVND (reference sequence). The CDR3 loop spans 16 amino acids. V lost 2 bases and J 6 bases, leaving 19 bases between the germline ends. This CDR3 reads CASSITPGGGTDGYTF. CDR3 nucleotides: TGTGCCAGTAGTATAACCCCCGGGGGAGGTACTGATGGCTACACCTTC.

The CDR3 DNA sequence: TGTGCCAGCACTCTCCCGGGGGCGAGACAGGGGGTCGGTGAAAAACTGTTTTTT. It translates to CASTLPGARQGVGEKLFF. V usage is TRBV7-2 and J usage is TRBJ1-4, with 9 nucleotides matching TRBD1. This CDR3 comprises 18 residues. Per germline, CDR1 SGHTA and CDR2 FQGNSA. V lost 7 bases to trimming and J lost 7 bases; unmatched junction nucleotides: 19.

The chain couples TRBV30 to TRBJ1-6; 8 nucleotides match TRBD1. CDR1 and CDR2 (germline): GTSNPN, SVGIG (reference sequence). With V trimmed by 5 bases and J by 9 bases, 9 bases remained unmatched. The CDR3 contains 14 residues. The CDR3 region is CAWRKRQGFSPLHF. The CDR3, as DNA: TGTGCCTGGCGTAAGAGACAGGGGTTTTCACCCCTCCACTTT.

CDR3 DNA: TGCGCCAGCAGCCCCCGCGCCGCCGATGTACGCGAGCAGTACTTC. It specifies CASSPRAADVREQYF. The chain links TRBV4-1 to TRBJ2-7, with no clear D. CDR3 length equals 15 residues. Per the germline V gene, CDR1 is MGHRA and CDR2 is YSYEKL. V was cut by 4 bases and J by 6 bases, with 19 bases left in between.

The genes are TRBV11-2 and TRBJ2-3; no definite D call. The CDR3 is made up of 10 amino acids. Per germline, CDR1 SGHAT and CDR2 FQNNGV. The CDR3 protein is CRSISDTQYF. CDR3 DNA sequence: TGTAGGAGTATCTCAGATACGCAGTATTTT.

A note on this clone: The same CDR3 can be traced to other DNA sequences in this sample. The V and J genes are TRBV30 and TRBJ1-5; no reliable D call. V was cut by 0 bases and J by 4 bases, with 7 bases left in between. Germline CDR1 is GTSNPN and CDR2 is SVGIG (reference sequence). The CDR3 loop spans 13 amino acids. The CDR3 nucleotides read TGTGCCTGGAGTGTTCGCGAGAATCAGCCCCAGCATTTT. This codes for CAWSVRENQPQHF.

This chain joins TRBV6-2 or TRBV6-3 and TRBJ2-7; perhaps TRBD1 as D (6 bases). V lost 3 bases and J lost 5, with 23 bases in between. The germline V gene has CDR1 MNHEY and CDR2 SVGEGT. The CDR3 spans 17 residues. Here the CDR3 DNA reads TGTGCCAGCAGTTATTTGGGACAAGTGGGTGTCCCCGACGAGCAGTACTTC. Translation gives CASSYLGQVGVPDEQYF.

The V and J genes are TRBV10-3 and TRBJ2-7, with 14 bases that match TRBD2. Looked up from germline, CDR1 is ENHRY and CDR2 is SYGVKD. The ends lost 3 bases at V and 9 bases at J; junction bases unmatched: 4. This CDR3 has 14 residues. This CDR3 reads CAISEGTSGSRQYF. The CDR3 DNA reads TGTGCCATCAGTGAAGGGACTAGCGGGAGTCGGCAGTACTTC.

The chain recombines TRBV5-1 with TRBJ2-7; TRBD2 matches 11 bases. The CDR3 totals 15 residues. V was pared by 2 bases and J by 3 bases, with 4 bases of the junction left unmatched. CDR1 is SGHRS, CDR2 YFSETQ, per germline. In DNA form, the CDR3 reads TGCGCCAGCAGCTTACTAGCGGGAGCCGGCTACGAGCAGTACTTC. The encoded protein is CASSLLAGAGYEQYF. Full variable domain (outside the CDR3, taken from reference TRBV5-1 and TRBJ2-7): KAGVTQTPRYLIKTRGQQVTLSCSPISGHRSVSWYQQTPGQGLQFLFEYFSETQRNKGNFPGRFSGRQFSNSRSEMNVSTLELGDSALYLCASSLLAGAGYEQYFGPGTRLTVT.

This clone was counted a single time. This chain uses TRBV19 with TRBJ2-1, with 8 positions matching TRBD1. The CDR3 sequence is 16 residues long. Trimming cost V 1 base and J 3 bases; bases outside gene matches: 5. From germline, CDR1 is LNHDA and CDR2 SQIVND (reference sequence). CDR3: CASSIGHRGVYNEQFF. The CDR3 DNA sequence: TGTGCCAGTAGTATAGGACACAGGGGGGTCTACAATGAGCAGTTCTTC.

This rearrangement joins TRBV29-1 to TRBJ2-3; D perhaps matches TRBD1 (5 bases). There are 13 residues in the CDR3. V lost 3 bases to trimming and J lost 4 bases, with 11 bases between them. Germline V gives CDR1 SQVTM, CDR2 ANQGSEA. CDR3 in amino acids: CSVEGRQSDTQYF. CDR3 bases: TGCAGCGTTGAGGGGCGACAGTCAGATACGCAGTATTTT.

The chain carries TRBV7-9 and TRBJ2-3, with 14 bases aligning to TRBD2. V lost 5 bases and J lost 8; bases outside the gene matches: 3. CDR3 length: 14 residues. Germline V gene sequence: CDR1 SEHNR, CDR2 FQNEAQ (reference sequence). The CDR3 DNA sequence: TGTGCCAGCAGCCCAGGACTAGCGGGAGGTACGCAGTATTTT. Residues: CASSPGLAGGTQYF.